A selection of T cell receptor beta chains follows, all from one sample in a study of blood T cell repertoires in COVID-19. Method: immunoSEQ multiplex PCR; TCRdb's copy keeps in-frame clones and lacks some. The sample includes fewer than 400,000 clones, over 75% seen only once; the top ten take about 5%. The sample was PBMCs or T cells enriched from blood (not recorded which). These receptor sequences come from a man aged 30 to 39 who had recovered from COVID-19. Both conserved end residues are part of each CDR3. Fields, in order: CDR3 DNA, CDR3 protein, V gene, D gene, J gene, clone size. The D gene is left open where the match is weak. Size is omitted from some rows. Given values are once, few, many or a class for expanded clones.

cdr3_nt: TGTGCCTGGAGTGTACTAGACCGGCGTGTAGGGAACACTGAAGCTTTCTTT
cdr3_aa: CAWSVLDRRVGNTEAFF
v_call: TRBV30
d_call: .
j_call: TRBJ1-1
clone_size: once

cdr3_nt: TGTGCCAGCAGCTTCCCGGGGGGGGAGGGTGAAAAACTGTTTTTT
cdr3_aa: CASSFPGGEGEKLFF
v_call: TRBV7-9
d_call: .
j_call: TRBJ1-4
clone_size: .

cdr3_nt: TGCGCCAGCAGTCAATCGAGACAGGGATTGGGGACTCAGCCCCAGCATTTT
cdr3_aa: CASSQSRQGLGTQPQHF
v_call: TRBV23-1
d_call: TRBD1
j_call: TRBJ1-5
clone_size: .

cdr3_nt: TGCGCCAGCAGCCGGAGACAGGGCGGGACAGATACGCAGTATTTT
cdr3_aa: CASSRRQGGTDTQYF
v_call: TRBV5-1
d_call: TRBD1
j_call: TRBJ2-3
clone_size: once

cdr3_nt: TGTGCCAGCACAGTAACAACTAATGAAAAACTGTTTTTT
cdr3_aa: CASTVTTNEKLFF
v_call: TRBV28
d_call: .
j_call: TRBJ1-4
clone_size: .

cdr3_nt: TGTGCCAGCAGTCCAGGCGTCGTGAACTATGGCTACACCTTC
cdr3_aa: CASSPGVVNYGYTF
v_call: TRBV28
d_call: .
j_call: TRBJ1-2
clone_size: .

cdr3_nt: TGTGCCAGTAGTATAGAGGGACAGGGGGCTCAGCCCCAGCATTTT
cdr3_aa: CASSIEGQGAQPQHF
v_call: TRBV19
d_call: TRBD1
j_call: TRBJ1-5
clone_size: .

cdr3_nt: TGTGCCAGCAGCCAATTCAGGGACTATGGCTACACCTTC
cdr3_aa: CASSQFRDYGYTF
v_call: TRBV3-1/TRBV3-2
d_call: .
j_call: TRBJ1-2
clone_size: .

cdr3_nt: TGTGCCAGCATTATATCGGGAGGCACTGAAGCTTTCTTT
cdr3_aa: CASIISGGTEAFF
v_call: TRBV28
d_call: .
j_call: TRBJ1-1
clone_size: .

cdr3_nt: TGTGCCAGCAGCTTAGGGCACAGGGGATTCACTGAAGCTTTCTTT
cdr3_aa: CASSLGHRGFTEAFF
v_call: TRBV7-6
d_call: TRBD1
j_call: TRBJ1-1
clone_size: .

cdr3_nt: TGTGCCAGCAGCCCCGGACAGGGAATCTCAGGGCAGTACTTC
cdr3_aa: CASSPGQGISGQYF
v_call: TRBV5-6
d_call: TRBD1
j_call: TRBJ2-7
clone_size: .

cdr3_nt: TGTGCCAGCAGCCGGACAGAGAATCAGCCCCAGCATTTT
cdr3_aa: CASSRTENQPQHF
v_call: TRBV6-5
d_call: .
j_call: TRBJ1-5
clone_size: .

cdr3_nt: TGTGCCAGCAGAACCGACAGGGACAGGCGAACCTACGAGCAGTACTTC
cdr3_aa: CASRTDRDRRTYEQYF
v_call: TRBV2
d_call: TRBD1
j_call: TRBJ2-7
clone_size: .

cdr3_nt: TGTGCCAGCAGTTCCGGGACAGCGAATCAGCCCCAGCATTTT
cdr3_aa: CASSSGTANQPQHF
v_call: TRBV6-5
d_call: TRBD1
j_call: TRBJ1-5
clone_size: once

cdr3_nt: TGTGCCAGCAGCTTTAGCGGGGGGGCGGCAGATACGCAGTATTTT
cdr3_aa: CASSFSGGAADTQYF
v_call: TRBV11-2
d_call: TRBD2
j_call: TRBJ2-3
clone_size: .

cdr3_nt: TGTGCCAGCAGCGCATGGACAGGGGGCGCCTACAATGAGCAGTTCTTC
cdr3_aa: CASSAWTGGAYNEQFF
v_call: TRBV7-7
d_call: TRBD1
j_call: TRBJ2-1
clone_size: .

cdr3_nt: TGTGCCAGCAGCACTTCCGGGACAGCAAGTGAAAAACTGTTTTTT
cdr3_aa: CASSTSGTASEKLFF
v_call: TRBV9
d_call: TRBD1
j_call: TRBJ1-4
clone_size: .

cdr3_nt: TGCGCCAGCAGCCCCCGACAGGGTCAGAACGAGCAGTACTTC
cdr3_aa: CASSPRQGQNEQYF
v_call: TRBV4-1
d_call: TRBD1
j_call: TRBJ2-7
clone_size: .

cdr3_nt: TGTGCCAGCAGTACTCCTGTCGGGCGGGACAATGAGCAGTTCTTC
cdr3_aa: CASSTPVGRDNEQFF
v_call: TRBV5-4
d_call: .
j_call: TRBJ2-1
clone_size: .

cdr3_nt: TGTGCCAGTATTCCGGGACAGGGGGCACTCGGCTACACCTTC
cdr3_aa: CASIPGQGALGYTF
v_call: TRBV19
d_call: TRBD1
j_call: TRBJ1-2
clone_size: .

cdr3_nt: TGCGCCAGCAGTGATTACGGGGAGCTAGCTGGTCTCTACTTC
cdr3_aa: CASSDYGELAGLYF
v_call: TRBV10-1
d_call: .
j_call: TRBJ2-7
clone_size: .

cdr3_nt: TGTGCCAGCAGTAGCGGGGCTTTTAGCACAGATACGCAGTATTTT
cdr3_aa: CASSSGAFSTDTQYF
v_call: TRBV7-9
d_call: TRBD2
j_call: TRBJ2-3
clone_size: .

cdr3_nt: TGTGCAGTCGGGACAGGCTACGAGCAGTACTTC
cdr3_aa: CAVGTGYEQYF
v_call: TRBV4-2
d_call: TRBD1
j_call: TRBJ2-7
clone_size: few

cdr3_nt: TGTGCCAGCAGCAGGGCTTCTTACGAGCAGTACTTC
cdr3_aa: CASSRASYEQYF
v_call: TRBV6-5
d_call: .
j_call: TRBJ2-7
clone_size: .

cdr3_nt: TGTGCCAGCAGTTTAGGGCCCAAAATAATCTCCTACGAGCAGTACTTC
cdr3_aa: CASSLGPKIISYEQYF
v_call: TRBV27
d_call: .
j_call: TRBJ2-7
clone_size: .

cdr3_nt: TGCGCCAGCAGCCAAGGGCCAAACACCGGGGAGCTGTTTTTT
cdr3_aa: CASSQGPNTGELFF
v_call: TRBV4-1
d_call: .
j_call: TRBJ2-2
clone_size: .

cdr3_nt: TGTGCCAGTAGTATCGAGGGGGGGCTCGATAGCAATCAGCCCCAGCATTTT
cdr3_aa: CASSIEGGLDSNQPQHF
v_call: TRBV19
d_call: .
j_call: TRBJ1-5
clone_size: .

cdr3_nt: TGTGCCAGCAGCCCACGGGACAGCAGACTTTATAACTATGGCTACACCTTC
cdr3_aa: CASSPRDSRLYNYGYTF
v_call: TRBV5-5
d_call: TRBD1
j_call: TRBJ1-2
clone_size: once

cdr3_nt: TGTGCCAGCAGTTTTAACCAGGGTTACGATCAGCCCCAGCATTTT
cdr3_aa: CASSFNQGYDQPQHF
v_call: TRBV27
d_call: .
j_call: TRBJ1-5
clone_size: .

cdr3_nt: TGTGCCAGCAGCGTAGGGAGCAGGGGGCTAAGCGAAAAACTGTTTTTT
cdr3_aa: CASSVGSRGLSEKLFF
v_call: TRBV9
d_call: TRBD1
j_call: TRBJ1-4
clone_size: .

cdr3_nt: TGTGCCAGCAAGCGGGCCCACGAGCAGTACTTC
cdr3_aa: CASKRAHEQYF
v_call: TRBV27
d_call: .
j_call: TRBJ2-7
clone_size: .

cdr3_nt: TGTGCCACCAGCTTCCTCCTGGGACAGGGGGCTGGCGGGGAGCTGTTTTTT
cdr3_aa: CATSFLLGQGAGGELFF
v_call: TRBV15
d_call: TRBD1
j_call: TRBJ2-2
clone_size: .

cdr3_nt: TGCGCCAGCAGCCAAGAGGCGGGACAAGAGACCCAGTACTTC
cdr3_aa: CASSQEAGQETQYF
v_call: TRBV4-1
d_call: .
j_call: TRBJ2-5
clone_size: .

cdr3_nt: TGTGCCAGCAGTCCCCCCGAGAGCTCCTACAATGAGCAGTTCTTC
cdr3_aa: CASSPPESSYNEQFF
v_call: TRBV28
d_call: .
j_call: TRBJ2-1
clone_size: once

cdr3_nt: TGTGCCAGCAGCTTAGGCGTAGGGGGCGGGCAAGAGACCCAGTACTTC
cdr3_aa: CASSLGVGGGQETQYF
v_call: TRBV11-3
d_call: TRBD1
j_call: TRBJ2-5
clone_size: .

cdr3_nt: TGTGCCAGCACAAGGGGGAGAAGGCTTTCCAATCAGCCCCAGCATTTT
cdr3_aa: CASTRGRRLSNQPQHF
v_call: TRBV28
d_call: .
j_call: TRBJ1-5
clone_size: .

cdr3_nt: TGTGCCAGCAGCTTCCCGACCCGAGGTGGCTACACCTTC
cdr3_aa: CASSFPTRGGYTF
v_call: TRBV7-9
d_call: .
j_call: TRBJ1-2
clone_size: .

cdr3_nt: TGTGCCAGCAGCCCACGGGACAGGGCCGGGGAGCTGTTTTTT
cdr3_aa: CASSPRDRAGELFF
v_call: TRBV11-3
d_call: TRBD1
j_call: TRBJ2-2
clone_size: .